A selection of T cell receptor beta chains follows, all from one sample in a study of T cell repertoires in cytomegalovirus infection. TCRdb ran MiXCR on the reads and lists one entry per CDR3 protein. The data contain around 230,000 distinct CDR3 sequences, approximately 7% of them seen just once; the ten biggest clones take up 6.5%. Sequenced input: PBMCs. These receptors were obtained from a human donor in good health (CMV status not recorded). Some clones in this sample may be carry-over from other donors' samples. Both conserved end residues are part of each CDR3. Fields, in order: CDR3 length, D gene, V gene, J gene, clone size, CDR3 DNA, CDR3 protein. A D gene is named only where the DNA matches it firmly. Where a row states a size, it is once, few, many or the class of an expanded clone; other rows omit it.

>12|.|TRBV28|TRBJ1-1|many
TGTGCCAGCAACGGGGGGCTCACTGAAGCTTTCTTT
CASNGGLTEAFF
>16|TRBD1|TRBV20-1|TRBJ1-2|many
TGCAGTGCTAGAGATCGGAGACAGGGGGTAGTGGATGGCTACACCTTC
CSARDRRQGVVDGYTF
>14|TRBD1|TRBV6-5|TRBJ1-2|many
TGTGCCAGCCTAGGGACAGCAGATAACTATGGCTACACCTTC
CASLGTADNYGYTF
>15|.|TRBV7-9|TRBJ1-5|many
TGTGCCAGCAGCTCGGGGGGGCTTCCTAATCAGCCCCAGCATTTT
CASSSGGLPNQPQHF
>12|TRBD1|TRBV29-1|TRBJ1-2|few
TGCAGCGCACAGGGGAAGGACTATGGCTACACCTTC
CSAQGKDYGYTF
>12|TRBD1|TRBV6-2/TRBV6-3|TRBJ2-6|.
TGTGCCGGAGGACAGGGGGGTGGCGTCCTGACTTTC
CAGGQGGGVLTF
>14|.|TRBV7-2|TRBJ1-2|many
TGTGCCAGCACCCGGGGGCCACAGGGCTATGGCTACACCTTC
CASTRGPQGYGYTF
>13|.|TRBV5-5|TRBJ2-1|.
TGTGCCAGCAGCCCTGTTACTATAAATGAGCAGTTCTTC
CASSPVTINEQFF
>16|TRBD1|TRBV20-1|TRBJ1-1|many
TGCAGTGCTAGCCGGGACAGGGGAACCCCGAACACTGAAGCTTTCTTT
CSASRDRGTPNTEAFF
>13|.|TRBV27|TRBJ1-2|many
TGTGCCACCTCTCGAGGGATTCTCTATGGCTACACCTTC
CATSRGILYGYTF
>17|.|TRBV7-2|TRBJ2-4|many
TGTGCCAGCAGCTTAAGTACGGCCGGGGTAGACAAAAACATTCAGTACTTC
CASSLSTAGVDKNIQYF
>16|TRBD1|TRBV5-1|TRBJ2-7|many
TGCGCCAGCAGCTCGATCAAGACAGGGGTGACGGACGAGCAGTACTTC
CASSSIKTGVTDEQYF
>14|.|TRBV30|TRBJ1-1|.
TGTGCCTGGAGTGTGGGACATACGAACACTGAAGCTTTCTTT
CAWSVGHTNTEAFF
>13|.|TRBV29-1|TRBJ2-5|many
TGCAGCGCCACCGGGACGACGGTGGAGACCCAGTACTTC
CSATGTTVETQYF
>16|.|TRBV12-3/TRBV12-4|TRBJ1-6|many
TGTGCCAGCAGTCCCCGAGGCGGGAACTATAATTCACCCCTCCACTTT
CASSPRGGNYNSPLHF
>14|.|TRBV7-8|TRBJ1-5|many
TGTGCCAGCAGCCGGGGACCTTCAAATCAGCCCCAGCATTTT
CASSRGPSNQPQHF
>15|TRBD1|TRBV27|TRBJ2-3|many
TGTGCCAGCAGTTCTAGACAGGGTCTGACAGATACGCAGTATTTT
CASSSRQGLTDTQYF
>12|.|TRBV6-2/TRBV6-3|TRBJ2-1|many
TGTGCCAGCAGTTACTCAGGGGTTGAGTGGTTCTTC
CASSYSGVEWFF
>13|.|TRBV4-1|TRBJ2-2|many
TGCGCCAGCAGCCTACGACAGGCCGGGGAGCTGTTTTTT
CASSLRQAGELFF
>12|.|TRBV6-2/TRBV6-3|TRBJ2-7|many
TGTGCCAGCAGTCAGACCACCTACGAGCAGTACTTC
CASSQTTYEQYF
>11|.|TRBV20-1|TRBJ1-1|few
TGCAGTGCCGATACAAACACTGAAGCTTTCTTT
CSADTNTEAFF
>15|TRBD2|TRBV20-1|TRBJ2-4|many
TGCAGTGCTACTGGGACTATTCAAGCCAAAAACATTCAGTACTTC
CSATGTIQAKNIQYF
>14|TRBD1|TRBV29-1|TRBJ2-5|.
TGCAGCGTGGGCCGGGACAGGGGGACGGAGACCCAGTACTTC
CSVGRDRGTETQYF
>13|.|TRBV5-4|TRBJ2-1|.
TGTGCCAGCAGGAGGGACACCTACAATGAGCAGTTCTTC
CASRRDTYNEQFF
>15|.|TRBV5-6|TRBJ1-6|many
TGTGCCAGCAGCTTATTCTCCCCTGTTAATTCACCCCTCCACTTT
CASSLFSPVNSPLHF
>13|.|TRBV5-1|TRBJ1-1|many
TGCGCCAGCAGCCTTCACCAGGGGACTGAAGCTTTCTTT
CASSLHQGTEAFF
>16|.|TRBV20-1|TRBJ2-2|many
TGCAGTGCTAGAGATCGTCGCCTCGGGCCGGCCGGGGAGCTGTTTTTT
CSARDRRLGPAGELFF
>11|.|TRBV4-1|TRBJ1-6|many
TGCGCCAGCAGCGGGAATTCACCCCTCCACTTT
CASSGNSPLHF
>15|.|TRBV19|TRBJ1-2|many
TGTGCCAGCGAACCGGACTCCGACAGGCCCTATGGCTACACCTTC
CASEPDSDRPYGYTF
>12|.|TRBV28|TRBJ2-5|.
TGTGCCAGCAGTTTGTCATGGGAGACCCAGTACTTC
CASSLSWETQYF
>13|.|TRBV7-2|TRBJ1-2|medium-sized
TGTGCCAGCAGCTTATGGGCGGGGCATGGCTACACCTTC
CASSLWAGHGYTF
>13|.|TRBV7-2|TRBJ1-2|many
TGTGCCAGCAGCCCGGAGGGGAACTATGGCTACACCTTC
CASSPEGNYGYTF
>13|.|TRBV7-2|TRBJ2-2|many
TGTGCCAGCATCCCAGAGGTGGCCGGGGAGCTGTTTTTT
CASIPEVAGELFF
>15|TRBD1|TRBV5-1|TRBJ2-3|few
TGCGCCAGCAGCTTATTCGGACAGGGAGGAGATACGCAGTATTTT
CASSLFGQGGDTQYF
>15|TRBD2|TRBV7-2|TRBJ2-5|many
TGTGCCAGCAGCTTAGGAGCGGGGGGGCAAGAGACCCAGTACTTC
CASSLGAGGQETQYF
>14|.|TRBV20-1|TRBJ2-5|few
TGCAGTGCTAGTAGGACAGTGAACCAAGAGACCCAGTACTTC
CSASRTVNQETQYF
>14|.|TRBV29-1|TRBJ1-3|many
TGCAGCGTTGAAGTCCGGGGAAAGGTGAACACCATATATTTT
CSVEVRGKVNTIYF
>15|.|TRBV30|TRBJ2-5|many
TGTGCCTGGAGTGTAATTGGGACTGTGCAAGAGACCCAGTACTTC
CAWSVIGTVQETQYF
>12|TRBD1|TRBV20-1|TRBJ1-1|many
TGCAGTGCCGCCCACACAGGGGCTGAAGCTTTCTTT
CSAAHTGAEAFF
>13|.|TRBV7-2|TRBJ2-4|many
TGTGCCAGCAGCTCCCCCGGGACACCTGGCCAGTACTTC
CASSSPGTPGQYF
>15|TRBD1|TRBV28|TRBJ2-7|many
TGTGCCAGCAGTGCCTCGGGACAGGGGGCTTGGGAGCAGTACTTC
CASSASGQGAWEQYF
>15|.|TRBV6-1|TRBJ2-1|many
TGTGCCAGCAGTGAAAGTCCAGGTTCTTACAATGAGCAGTTCTTC
CASSESPGSYNEQFF
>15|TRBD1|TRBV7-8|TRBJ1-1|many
TGTGCCAGCAGCCTAAGGACAGGGGGGGACACTGAAGCTTTCTTT
CASSLRTGGDTEAFF
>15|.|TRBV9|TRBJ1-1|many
TGTGCCAGCAGCGTAGACCCGCTCCTTAACACTGAAGCTTTCTTT
CASSVDPLLNTEAFF
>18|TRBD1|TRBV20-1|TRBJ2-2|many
TGCAGTGCTAGAGACCAAGCCGGGACAGGGGGAAACACCGGGGAGCTGTTTTTT
CSARDQAGTGGNTGELFF
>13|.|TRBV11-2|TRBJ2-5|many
TGTGCCAGCCGGGGACTCACCCAAGAGACCCAGTACTTC
CASRGLTQETQYF
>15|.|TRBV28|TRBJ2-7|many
TGTGCCAGCAGTTCTTGGGACGGATTTTCCTACGAGCAGTACTTC
CASSSWDGFSYEQYF
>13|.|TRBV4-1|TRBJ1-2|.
TGCGCCAGCGGGGGGAGTTTAACGGACGGCTACACCTTC
CASGGSLTDGYTF
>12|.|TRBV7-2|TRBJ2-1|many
TGTGCCAGCAGCTTAGGGATAAATGAGCAGTTCTTC
CASSLGINEQFF
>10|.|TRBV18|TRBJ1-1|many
TGTGCCAGCTCTAACACTGAAGCTTTCTTT
CASSNTEAFF